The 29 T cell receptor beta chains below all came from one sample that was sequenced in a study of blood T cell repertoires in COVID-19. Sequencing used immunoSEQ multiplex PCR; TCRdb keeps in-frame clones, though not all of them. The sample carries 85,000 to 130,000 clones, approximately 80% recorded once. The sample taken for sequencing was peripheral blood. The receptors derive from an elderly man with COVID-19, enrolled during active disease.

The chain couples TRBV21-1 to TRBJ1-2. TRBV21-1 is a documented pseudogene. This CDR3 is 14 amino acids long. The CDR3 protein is CASFLLGLSDGYTF. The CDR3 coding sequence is TGTGCCAGCTTCCTACTTGGACTCTCGGATGGCTACACCTTC.

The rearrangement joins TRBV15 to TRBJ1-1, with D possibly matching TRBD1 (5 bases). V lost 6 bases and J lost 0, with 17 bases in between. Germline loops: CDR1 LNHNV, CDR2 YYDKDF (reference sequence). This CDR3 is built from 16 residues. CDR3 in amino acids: CATSDPGEGLNTEAFF. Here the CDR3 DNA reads TGTGCCACCAGTGACCCGGGGGAAGGCTTGAACACTGAAGCTTTCTTT.

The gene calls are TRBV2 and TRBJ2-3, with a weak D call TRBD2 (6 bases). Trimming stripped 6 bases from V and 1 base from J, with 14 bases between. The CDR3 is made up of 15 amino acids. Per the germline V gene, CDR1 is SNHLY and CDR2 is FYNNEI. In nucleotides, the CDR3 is TGTGCCAGCAGCCTACTAGCTCGGGGCACAGATACGCAGTATTTT. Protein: CASSLLARGTDTQYF.

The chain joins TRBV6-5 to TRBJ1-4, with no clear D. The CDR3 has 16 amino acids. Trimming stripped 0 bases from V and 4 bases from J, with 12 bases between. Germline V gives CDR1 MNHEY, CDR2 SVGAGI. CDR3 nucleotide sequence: TGTGCCAGCAGTTACTCGACCGGGGAGGTTAATGAAAAACTGTTTTTT. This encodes CASSYSTGEVNEKLFF.

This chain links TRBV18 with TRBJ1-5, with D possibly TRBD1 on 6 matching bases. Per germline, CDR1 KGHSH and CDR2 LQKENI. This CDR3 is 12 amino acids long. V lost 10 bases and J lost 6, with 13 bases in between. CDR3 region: CAIQCRGQPQHF. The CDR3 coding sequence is TGTGCCATCCAATGCAGGGGTCAGCCCCAGCATTTT.

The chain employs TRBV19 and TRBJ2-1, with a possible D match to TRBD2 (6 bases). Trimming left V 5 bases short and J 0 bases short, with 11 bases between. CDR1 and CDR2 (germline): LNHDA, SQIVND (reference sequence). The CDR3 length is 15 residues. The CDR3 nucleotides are TGTGCCAGTAGTGTCCCAGCGGGCTCCTACAATGAGCAGTTCTTC. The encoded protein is CASSVPAGSYNEQFF.

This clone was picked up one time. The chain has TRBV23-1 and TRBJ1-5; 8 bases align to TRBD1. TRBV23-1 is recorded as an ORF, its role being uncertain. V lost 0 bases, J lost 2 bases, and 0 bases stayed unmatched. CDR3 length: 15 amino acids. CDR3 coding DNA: TGCGCCAGCAGTCAATCGGACAGGGGCAATCAGCCCCAGCATTTT. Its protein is CASSQSDRGNQPQHF.

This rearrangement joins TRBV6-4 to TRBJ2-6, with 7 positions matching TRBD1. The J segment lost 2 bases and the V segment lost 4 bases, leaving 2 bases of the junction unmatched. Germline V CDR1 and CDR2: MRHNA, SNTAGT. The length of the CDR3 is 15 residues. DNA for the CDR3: TGTGCCAGCAGTGGAACAGGGGCTGGGGCCAACGTCCTGACTTTC. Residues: CASSGTGAGANVLTF.

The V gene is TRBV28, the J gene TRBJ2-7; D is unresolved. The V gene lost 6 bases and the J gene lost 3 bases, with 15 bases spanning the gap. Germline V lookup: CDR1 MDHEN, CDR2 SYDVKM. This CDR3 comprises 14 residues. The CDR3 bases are TGTGCCAGCAGCTTTTTACAGCCTCGCTACGAGCAGTACTTC. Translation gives CASSFLQPRYEQYF.

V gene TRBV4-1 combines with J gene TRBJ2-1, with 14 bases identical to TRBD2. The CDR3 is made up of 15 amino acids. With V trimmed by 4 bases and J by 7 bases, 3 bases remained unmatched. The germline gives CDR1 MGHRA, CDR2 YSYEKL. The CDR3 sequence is CASSPRLAGGNEQFF. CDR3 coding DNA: TGCGCCAGCAGCCCTCGACTAGCGGGAGGGAATGAGCAGTTCTTC.

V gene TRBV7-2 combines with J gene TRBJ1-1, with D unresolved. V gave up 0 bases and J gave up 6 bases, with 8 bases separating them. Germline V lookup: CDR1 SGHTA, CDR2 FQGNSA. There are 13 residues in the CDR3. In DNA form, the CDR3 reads TGTGCCAGCAGCTTAGCACGCGTCCCTGAAGCTTTCTTT. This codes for CASSLARVPEAFF.

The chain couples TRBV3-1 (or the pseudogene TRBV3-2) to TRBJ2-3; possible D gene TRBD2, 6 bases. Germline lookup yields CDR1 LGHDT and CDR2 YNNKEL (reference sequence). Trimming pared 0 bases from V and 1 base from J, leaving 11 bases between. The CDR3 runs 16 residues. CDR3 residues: CASSQDPGAGTDTQYF. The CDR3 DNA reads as TGTGCCAGCAGCCAAGATCCGGGAGCTGGCACAGATACGCAGTATTTT.

The CDR3 bases are TGTGCCAGCAGTGGAGTCAAGAGCTCTGGAAACACCATATATTTT. Its protein product is CASSGVKSSGNTIYF. The chain employs TRBV25-1 and TRBJ1-3; no clear D. The CDR3 loop spans 15 amino acids. Germline assignment: CDR1 MGHDK and CDR2 SYGVNS. The V end lost 4 bases, the J end lost 0 bases, and 10 bases lay between the germline ends.

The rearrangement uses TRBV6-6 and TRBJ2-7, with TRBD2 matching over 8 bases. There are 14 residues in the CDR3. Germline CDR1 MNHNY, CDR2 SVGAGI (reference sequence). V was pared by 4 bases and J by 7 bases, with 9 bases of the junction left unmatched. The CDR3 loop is CASSFTSGEVEQYF. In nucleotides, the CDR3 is TGTGCCAGCAGTTTTACTAGCGGTGAGGTAGAGCAGTACTTC.

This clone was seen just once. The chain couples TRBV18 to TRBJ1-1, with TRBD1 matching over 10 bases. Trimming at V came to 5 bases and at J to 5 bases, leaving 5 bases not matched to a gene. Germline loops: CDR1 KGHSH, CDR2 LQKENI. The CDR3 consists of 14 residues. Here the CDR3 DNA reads TGTGCCAGCTCATTTGGACAGGGGGTGACTGAAGCTTTCTTT. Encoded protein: CASSFGQGVTEAFF.

In DNA, the CDR3 is TGCGCCAGCAGCTTTGCAGGGGTAACTGAAAAACTGTTTTTT. It encodes CASSFAGVTEKLFF. The chain couples TRBV5-1 to TRBJ1-4; possible D gene TRBD1, 6 bases. Germline V gene sequence: CDR1 SGHRS, CDR2 YFSETQ. This CDR3 comprises 14 residues. V lost 2 bases, J lost 7 bases, and 12 bases lay in between.

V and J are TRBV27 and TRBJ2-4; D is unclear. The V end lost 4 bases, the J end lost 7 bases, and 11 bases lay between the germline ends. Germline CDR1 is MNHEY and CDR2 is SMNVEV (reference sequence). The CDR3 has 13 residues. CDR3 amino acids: CASSSPEYNIQYF. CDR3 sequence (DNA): TGTGCCAGCAGTTCCCCGGAGTACAACATTCAGTACTTC.

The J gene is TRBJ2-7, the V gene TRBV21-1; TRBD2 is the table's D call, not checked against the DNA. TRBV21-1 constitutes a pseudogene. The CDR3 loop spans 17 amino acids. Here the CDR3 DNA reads TGTGCCAGCAGCAACTTAGGAGCAACGGTAGGAGACCACGAGCAGTACTTC. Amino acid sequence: CASSNLGATVGDHEQYF.

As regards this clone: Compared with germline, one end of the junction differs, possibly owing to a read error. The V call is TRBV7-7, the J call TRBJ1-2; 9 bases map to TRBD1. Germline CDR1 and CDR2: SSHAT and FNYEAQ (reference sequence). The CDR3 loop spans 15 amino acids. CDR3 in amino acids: CASSPDTGGRGGYTF. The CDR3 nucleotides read TGTGCTAGCAGCCCAGATACAGGGGGCCGGGGTGGCTACACCTTC.

CDR3 residues: CASSLSRGAISYEQYF. In nucleotides, the CDR3 is TGTGCCAGCAGCTTATCCAGGGGCGCGATCTCCTACGAGCAGTACTTC. The rearrangement joins TRBV7-9 to TRBJ2-7; possibly TRBD1 for D (6 bases). CDR1 and CDR2 from the germline V gene are SEHNR and FQNEAQ (reference sequence). V was trimmed by 2 bases and J by 0 bases, leaving 14 bases between them. CDR3 length equals 16 residues.

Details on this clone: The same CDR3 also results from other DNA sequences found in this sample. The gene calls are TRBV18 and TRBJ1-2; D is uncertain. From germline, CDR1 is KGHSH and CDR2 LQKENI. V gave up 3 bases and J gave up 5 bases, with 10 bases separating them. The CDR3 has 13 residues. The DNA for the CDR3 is TGTGCCAGCTCACCGGAGGGCGGGTATGGCTACACCTTC. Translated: CASSPEGGYGYTF.

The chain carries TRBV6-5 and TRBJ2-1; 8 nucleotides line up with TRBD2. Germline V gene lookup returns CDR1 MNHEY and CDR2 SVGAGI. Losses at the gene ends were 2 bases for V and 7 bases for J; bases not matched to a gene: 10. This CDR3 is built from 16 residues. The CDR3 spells CASSYRREALLNEQFF. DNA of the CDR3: TGTGCCAGCAGTTACAGGCGGGAGGCCCTCTTGAATGAGCAGTTCTTC.

The chain's CDR3 is CASNPGTGVGSPLHF. The CDR3 DNA reads TGTGCCAGCAACCCCGGGACAGGAGTAGGCTCACCCCTCCACTTT. The rearrangement joins TRBV7-2 to TRBJ1-6, with 8 bases aligning to TRBD1. The CDR3 has 15 amino acids. The J segment lost 10 bases and the V segment lost 7 bases, leaving 12 bases of the junction unmatched. Germline CDR1 and CDR2: SGHTA and FQGNSA.

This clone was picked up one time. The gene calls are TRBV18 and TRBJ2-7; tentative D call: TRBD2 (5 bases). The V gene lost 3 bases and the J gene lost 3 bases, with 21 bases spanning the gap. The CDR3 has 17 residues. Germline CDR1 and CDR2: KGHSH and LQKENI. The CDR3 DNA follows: TGTGCCAGCTCACCTCACGGGCTGAGGACTGGAAACTACGAGCAGTACTTC. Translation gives CASSPHGLRTGNYEQYF.

CDR3 amino acids: CAISARGLAGRSTDTQYF. The CDR3 DNA sequence: TGTGCCATCAGTGCCCGGGGACTAGCGGGAAGGAGCACAGATACGCAGTATTTT. The J gene is TRBJ2-3, the V gene TRBV10-3; the match to TRBD2 covers 13 bases. Germline assignment: CDR1 ENHRY and CDR2 SYGVKD. The trim removed 4 bases at V and 0 bases at J, leaving 7 bases unmatched. The CDR3 contains 18 residues.

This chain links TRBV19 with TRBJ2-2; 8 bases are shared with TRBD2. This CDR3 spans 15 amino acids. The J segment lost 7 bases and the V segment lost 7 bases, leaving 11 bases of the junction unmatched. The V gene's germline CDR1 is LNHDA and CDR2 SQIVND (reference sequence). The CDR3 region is CASTRAGAGIGELFF. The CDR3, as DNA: TGTGCCAGTACCCGAGCGGGAGCGGGCATCGGGGAGCTGTTTTTT.

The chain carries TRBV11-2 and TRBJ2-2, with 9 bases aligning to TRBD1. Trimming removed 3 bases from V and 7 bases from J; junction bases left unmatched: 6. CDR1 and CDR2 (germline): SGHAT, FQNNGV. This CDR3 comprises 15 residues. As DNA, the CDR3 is TGTGCCAGCAGCTTCTATGGGACAGGGAGCGGGGAGCTGTTTTTT. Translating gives CASSFYGTGSGELFF.

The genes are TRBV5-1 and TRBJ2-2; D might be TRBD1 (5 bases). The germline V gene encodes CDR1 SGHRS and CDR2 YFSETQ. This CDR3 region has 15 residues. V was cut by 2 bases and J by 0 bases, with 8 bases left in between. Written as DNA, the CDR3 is TGCGCCAGCAGCTTTAGGGGATCGAACACCGGGGAGCTGTTTTTT. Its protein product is CASSFRGSNTGELFF.

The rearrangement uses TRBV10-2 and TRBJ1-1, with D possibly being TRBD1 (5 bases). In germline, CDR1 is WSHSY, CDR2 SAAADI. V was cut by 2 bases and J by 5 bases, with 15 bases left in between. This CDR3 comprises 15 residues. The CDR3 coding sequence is TGCGCCAGCAGTGAGCGGGTCGGGGACTTGACTGAAGCTTTCTTT. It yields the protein CASSERVGDLTEAFF.